Here is one TCR beta chain with its context. The CDR3 spans 13 residues. Trimming shortened V by 1 base and J by 6 bases, and 9 bases separated the two germline ends. The germline gives CDR1 SGHTA, CDR2 FQGNSA. Libraries were prepared by immunoSEQ multiplex PCR; TCRdb keeps only in-frame clonotypes and omits some of them. Of approximately 190,000 clones in the sample, approximately 80% were seen once. This sample is part of a study of blood T cell repertoires in COVID-19. The sequenced sample was peripheral blood. The chain carries TRBV7-2 and TRBJ1-1; no firm D call. This receptor was identified in a human donor with acute or convalescent COVID-19. The donor label of this sample is uncertain. In DNA form, the CDR3 reads TGTGCCAGCAGCTTAGGGGCGCAGGCTGAAGCTTTCTTT. This codes for CASSLGAQAEAFF.